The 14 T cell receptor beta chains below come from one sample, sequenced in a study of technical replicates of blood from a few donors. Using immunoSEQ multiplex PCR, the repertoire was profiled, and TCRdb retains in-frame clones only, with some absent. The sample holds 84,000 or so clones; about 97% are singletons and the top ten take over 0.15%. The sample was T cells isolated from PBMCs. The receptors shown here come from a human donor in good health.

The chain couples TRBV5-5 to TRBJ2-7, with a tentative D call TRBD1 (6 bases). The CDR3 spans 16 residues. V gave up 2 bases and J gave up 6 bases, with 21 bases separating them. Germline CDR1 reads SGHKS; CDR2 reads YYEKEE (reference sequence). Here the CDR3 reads CASSFPPGVPQGEQYF. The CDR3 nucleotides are TGTGCCAGCAGCTTCCCTCCAGGGGTTCCGCAAGGCGAGCAGTACTTC.

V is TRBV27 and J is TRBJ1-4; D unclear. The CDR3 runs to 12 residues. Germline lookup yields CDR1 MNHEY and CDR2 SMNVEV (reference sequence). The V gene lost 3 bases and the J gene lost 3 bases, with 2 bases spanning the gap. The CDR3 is CASSFANEKLFF. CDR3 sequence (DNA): TGTGCCAGCAGTTTCGCTAATGAAAAACTGTTTTTT. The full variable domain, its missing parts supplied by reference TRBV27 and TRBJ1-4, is EAQVTQNPRYLITVTGKKLTVTCSQNMNHEYMSWYRQDPGLGLRQIYYSMNVEVTDKGDVPEGYKVSRKEKRNFPLILESPSPNQTSLYFCASSFANEKLFFGSGTQLSVL.

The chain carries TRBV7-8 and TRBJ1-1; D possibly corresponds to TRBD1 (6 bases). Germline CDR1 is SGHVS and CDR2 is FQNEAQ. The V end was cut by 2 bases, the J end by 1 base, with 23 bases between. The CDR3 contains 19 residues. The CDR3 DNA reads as TGTGCCAGCAGCTTACAGAGTCGGTGGCAGGGGCCCAGGAACACTGAAGCTTTCTTT. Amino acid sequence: CASSLQSRWQGPRNTEAFF.

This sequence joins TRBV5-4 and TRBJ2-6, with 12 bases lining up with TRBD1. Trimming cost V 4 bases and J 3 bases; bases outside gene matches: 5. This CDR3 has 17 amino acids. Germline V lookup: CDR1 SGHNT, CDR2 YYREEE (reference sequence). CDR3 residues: CASSRDRGLLGANVLTF. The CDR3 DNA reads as TGTGCCAGCAGCCGGGACAGGGGGCTACTTGGGGCCAACGTCCTGACTTTC.

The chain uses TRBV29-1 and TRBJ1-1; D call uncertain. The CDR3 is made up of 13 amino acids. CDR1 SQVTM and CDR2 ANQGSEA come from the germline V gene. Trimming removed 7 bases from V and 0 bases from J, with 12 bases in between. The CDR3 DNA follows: TGCAGCGCCGATACTGTATTGAACACTGAAGCTTTCTTT. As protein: CSADTVLNTEAFF.

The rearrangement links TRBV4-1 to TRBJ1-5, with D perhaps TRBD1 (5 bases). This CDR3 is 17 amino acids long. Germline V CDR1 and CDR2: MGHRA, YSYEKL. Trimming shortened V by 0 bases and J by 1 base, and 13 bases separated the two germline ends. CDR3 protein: CASSQDGRGGSNQPQHF. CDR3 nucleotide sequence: TGCGCCAGCAGCCAAGATGGGCGGGGGGGGAGCAATCAGCCCCAGCATTTT.

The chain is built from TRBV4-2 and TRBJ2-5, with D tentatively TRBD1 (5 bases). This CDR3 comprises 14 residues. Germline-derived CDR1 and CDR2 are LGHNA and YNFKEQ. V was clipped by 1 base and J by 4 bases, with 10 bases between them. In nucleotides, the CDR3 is TGTGCCAGCAGCCAAGGCCAAGGGGTAGAGACCCAGTACTTC. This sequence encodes CASSQGQGVETQYF.

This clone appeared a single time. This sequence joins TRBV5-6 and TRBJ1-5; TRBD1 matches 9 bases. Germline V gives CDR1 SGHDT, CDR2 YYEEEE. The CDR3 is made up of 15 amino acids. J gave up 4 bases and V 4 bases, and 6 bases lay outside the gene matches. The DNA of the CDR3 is TGTGCCAGCAGCCGAGGGACAGGGACAAATCAGCCCCAGCATTTT. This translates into CASSRGTGTNQPQHF.

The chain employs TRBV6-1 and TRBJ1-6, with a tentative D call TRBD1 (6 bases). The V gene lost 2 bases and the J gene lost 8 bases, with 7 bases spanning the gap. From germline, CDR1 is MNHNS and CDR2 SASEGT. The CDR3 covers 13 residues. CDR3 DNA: TGTGCCAGCAGTGAACGGACAGATTCACCCCTCCACTTT. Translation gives CASSERTDSPLHF.

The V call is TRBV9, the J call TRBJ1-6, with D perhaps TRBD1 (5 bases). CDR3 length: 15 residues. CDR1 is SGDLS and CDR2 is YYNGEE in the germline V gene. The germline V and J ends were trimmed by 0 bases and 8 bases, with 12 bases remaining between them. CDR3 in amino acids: CASSVDSQGHSPLHF. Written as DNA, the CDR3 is TGTGCCAGCAGCGTAGATTCCCAGGGCCATTCACCCCTCCACTTT.

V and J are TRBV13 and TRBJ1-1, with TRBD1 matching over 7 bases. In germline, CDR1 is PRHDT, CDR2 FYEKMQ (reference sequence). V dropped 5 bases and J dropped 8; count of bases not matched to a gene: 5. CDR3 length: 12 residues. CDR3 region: CASSPQGVEAFF. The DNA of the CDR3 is TGTGCCAGCAGCCCTCAGGGGGTAGAAGCTTTCTTT.

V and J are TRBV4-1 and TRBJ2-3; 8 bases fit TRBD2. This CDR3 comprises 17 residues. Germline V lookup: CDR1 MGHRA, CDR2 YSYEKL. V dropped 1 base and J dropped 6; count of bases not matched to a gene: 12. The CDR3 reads CASSQVDGGENVDTQYF. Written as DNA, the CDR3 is TGCGCCAGCAGCCAAGTTGACGGGGGGGAAAACGTTGATACGCAGTATTTT.

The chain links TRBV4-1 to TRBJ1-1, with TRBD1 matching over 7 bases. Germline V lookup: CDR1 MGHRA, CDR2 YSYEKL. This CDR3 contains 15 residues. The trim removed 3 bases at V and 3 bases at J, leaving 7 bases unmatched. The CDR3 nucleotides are TGCGCCAGCAGCCAGCCAACAGGGGCGGACACTGAAGCTTTCTTT. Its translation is CASSQPTGADTEAFF.

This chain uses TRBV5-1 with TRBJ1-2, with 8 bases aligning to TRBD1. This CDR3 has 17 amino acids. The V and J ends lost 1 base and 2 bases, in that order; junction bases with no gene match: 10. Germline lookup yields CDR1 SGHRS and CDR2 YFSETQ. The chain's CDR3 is CASSLQPGTGQNYGYTF. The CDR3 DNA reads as TGCGCCAGCAGCTTGCAGCCCGGGACAGGACAAAACTATGGCTACACCTTC.